This T cell receptor beta chain is drawn from a study of OX40 agonist ivuxolimab in advanced cancers. This CDR3 is 15 amino acids long. Per the germline V gene, CDR1 is SGHTA and CDR2 is FQGNSA. Between the trimmed V and J ends, which lost 2 bases and 5 bases, there was a span of 15 bases. Profiling relied on immunoSEQ multiplex PCR, and the TCRdb table lists in-frame clones only, not all of them. The repertoire has 90,000 to 100,000 clones, 95% to 97% of them found once; the top ten carry 2% to 2.5%. The rearrangement uses TRBV7-2 and TRBJ1-1, with D possibly being TRBD1 (5 bases). The starting material was CD4+ or CD8+ T cells sorted from blood, obtained in a trial of the OX40 agonist ivuxolimab. This TCR derives from an adult with an advanced solid tumor such as melanoma, head and neck, liver or kidney cancer. The CDR3 sequence is CASSLTLYGGTEAFF. CDR3 bases: TGTGCCAGCAGCTTAACTCTGTATGGGGGTACTGAAGCTTTCTTT. The variable domain in full, with the rest retrieved from reference TRBV7-2 and TRBJ1-1, is GAGVSQSPSNKVTEKGKDVELRCDPISGHTALYWYRQSLGQGLEFLIYFQGNSAPDKSGLPSDRFSAERTGGSVSTLTIQRTQQEDSAVYLCASSLTLYGGTEAFFGQGTRLTVV.